This TCR beta chain was sequenced during a study of cytotoxic CD8 clonotypes in ibrutinib-treated CLL. Study-level background: The patients comprised roughly 10 relapsed/refractory and around 16 treatment-naive cases, some 18 IGHV unmutated.

Study observations and caveats: Clonality was higher at ibrutinib response and returned toward baseline at progression. A difference in sampling times existed between sustained-remission and progressing patients. Relative to age-matched healthy donors, clonality at baseline was higher, and it tracked circulating CD8+ T-cell counts.

As to this clone: Its antigen remains unidentified.

Germline V gives CDR1 SNHLY, CDR2 FYNNEI. V lost 9 bases and J lost 2, with 8 bases in between. The CDR3 covers 13 residues. Clones were sequenced by immunoSEQ multiplex PCR, and TCRdb holds only the in-frame ones, with some missing. The repertoire holds about 86,000 clones, with around 83% as singletons. This receptor was taken from a human donor with chronic lymphocytic leukemia. The source was PBMCs, collected before ibrutinib treatment. This chain uses TRBV2 with TRBJ2-6; D remains ambiguous. The CDR3 sequence: CARKVAGANVLTF. The CDR3 DNA is TGTGCCAGAAAGGTGGCTGGGGCCAACGTCCTGACTTTC.